The 18 T cell receptor beta chains below all came from one sample that was sequenced in a study of CD8 T cells in Susac syndrome. Reverse transcription of 0.5 to 1 ug RNA was performed with random hexamers. TCRdb reprocessed the immunoSEQ multiplex PCR reads via MiXCR and lists one record per CDR3 protein. The sample has under 200,000 distinct CDR3 sequences, approximately 95% seen once. Sample: CD8+ T cells from PBMCs. The origin of the receptors is a human donor with multiple sclerosis.

The chain has TRBV5-1 and TRBJ1-2; TRBD1 might be the D (5 bases). With 3 bases removed from V and 6 bases from J, the gap between germline ends came to 9 bases. Germline V CDR1 and CDR2: SGHRS, YFSETQ. This CDR3 is built from 12 residues. CDR3 DNA: TGCGCCAGCAGCTACGACAGAAATGGCTACACCTTC. It translates to CASSYDRNGYTF.

The gene calls are TRBV5-6 and TRBJ1-5; 7 nucleotides line up with TRBD1. The CDR3 runs 16 residues. Trimming at V came to 0 bases and at J to 5 bases, leaving 8 bases not matched to a gene. Germline V gene sequence: CDR1 SGHDT, CDR2 YYEEEE. The chain's CDR3 is CASSLGMTGSYQPQHF. In DNA, the CDR3 is TGTGCCAGCAGCTTGGGGATGACAGGGAGTTATCAGCCCCAGCATTTT.

This chain connects TRBV7-9 to TRBJ2-1, with D perhaps TRBD2 (6 bases). CDR1 SEHNR and CDR2 FQNEAQ come from the germline V gene (reference sequence). The V end was cut by 7 bases, the J end by 9 bases, with 16 bases between. The CDR3 contains 13 residues. CDR3 protein: CASTRGGLVEQFF. The CDR3 nucleotides read TGTGCCAGCACCCGAGGAGGGTTGGTTGAGCAGTTCTTC. The whole variable domain, remainder taken from reference TRBV7-9 and TRBJ2-1, is DTGVSQNPRHKITKRGQNVTFRCDPISEHNRLYWYRQTLGQGPEFLTYFQNEAQLEKSRLLSDRFSAERPKGSFSTLEIQRTEQGDSAMYLCASTRGGLVEQFFGPGTRLTVL.

This chain joins TRBV12-5 and TRBJ1-2; 7 nucleotides line up with TRBD1. V trimming: 5 bases; J trimming: 2 bases; junction bases outside the gene matches: 11. Germline CDR1 reads LGHNT; CDR2 reads FRNRAP. CDR3 size: 16 residues. CDR3 sequence: CASGTFEKQGNYGYTF. In nucleotides, the CDR3 is TGTGCTAGTGGTACCTTTGAAAAACAGGGGAACTATGGCTACACCTTC.

V gene TRBV27 combines with J gene TRBJ1-2, with 8 bases fitting TRBD1. Germline assignment: CDR1 MNHEY and CDR2 SMNVEV (reference sequence). This CDR3 is 16 amino acids long. The trim removed 6 bases at V and 8 bases at J, leaving 17 bases unmatched. The CDR3 DNA is TGTGCCAGCAGCTCAGCAGGGGACAGGCGGGCAGAAGGCTACACCTTC. Its protein product is CASSSAGDRRAEGYTF.

The V gene is TRBV4-1, the J gene TRBJ1-2, with 9 bases matching TRBD1. V lost 4 bases to trimming and J lost 4 bases; unmatched junction nucleotides: 7. The CDR3 loop spans 15 amino acids. Germline CDR1 is MGHRA and CDR2 is YSYEKL. The DNA for the CDR3 is TGCGCCAGCAGCCCGGACAGGGGTCTGGGCTATGGCTACACCTTC. This encodes CASSPDRGLGYGYTF.

The genes are TRBV20-1 and TRBJ2-1; 9 nucleotides align to TRBD2. Per the germline V gene, CDR1 is DFQATT and CDR2 is SNEGSKA (reference sequence). V was clipped by 3 bases and J by 7 bases; unmatched bases: 7. The length of the CDR3 is 14 residues. CDR3 loop: CSARSPSGENEQFF. The DNA of the CDR3 is TGCAGTGCTAGGTCTCCTAGCGGGGAGAATGAGCAGTTCTTC.

The rearrangement uses TRBV9 and TRBJ2-7; 7 bases agree with TRBD2. Germline V gene sequence: CDR1 SGDLS, CDR2 YYNGEE. The CDR3 is made up of 15 amino acids. V gave up 3 bases and J gave up 6 bases; unmatched junction bases: 12. This CDR3 reads CASSGGAGLASEQYF. The CDR3 DNA sequence: TGTGCCAGCAGCGGGGGAGCGGGACTCGCCTCCGAGCAGTACTTC.

This chain uses TRBV28 with TRBJ2-7; possibly TRBD2 for D (6 bases). The germline gives CDR1 MDHEN, CDR2 SYDVKM. The CDR3 spans 12 residues. Trimming took 6 bases from V and 5 from J, leaving 11 bases between them. The CDR3 protein is CASRARDHEQYF. CDR3 nucleotide sequence: TGTGCCAGCAGAGCGCGGGACCACGAGCAGTACTTC.

V is TRBV30 and J is TRBJ1-2; D is unresolved. The CDR3 is 11 amino acids. V was cut by 2 bases and J by 8 bases, with 9 bases left in between. Germline loops: CDR1 GTSNPN, CDR2 SVGIG (reference sequence). For the CDR3, the DNA is TGTGCCTGGAGTTTTGAGGTCGGCTACACCTTC. This sequence encodes CAWSFEVGYTF.

The chain uses TRBV20-1 and TRBJ2-4; perhaps TRBD1 as D (5 bases). CDR1 and CDR2 (germline): DFQATT, SNEGSKA (reference sequence). CDR3 size: 17 residues. V lost 4 bases and J 2 bases, leaving 21 bases between the germline ends. CDR3 nucleotide sequence: TGCAGTGCTACCTTCTCTGGAAGGGGCGGAACCAAAAACATTCAGTACTTC. Protein sequence: CSATFSGRGGTKNIQYF.

The genes are TRBV7-6 and TRBJ2-5, with 7 bases lining up with TRBD1. This CDR3 has 14 residues. V dropped 5 bases and J dropped 2; count of bases not matched to a gene: 5. Germline CDR1 is SGHVS and CDR2 is FNYEAQ. The CDR3 sequence is CASSMPGQQETQYF. In DNA form, the CDR3 reads TGTGCCAGCAGCATGCCGGGACAGCAAGAGACCCAGTACTTC.

CDR3 region: CASSLALLGSAEQYF. In DNA form, the CDR3 reads TGCGCCAGCAGCTTGGCCCTACTAGGATCTGCCGAGCAGTACTTC. The gene calls are TRBV5-1 and TRBJ2-7; D possibly corresponds to TRBD2 (5 bases). V lost 0 bases to trimming and J lost 6 bases, with 16 bases between them. Per the germline V gene, CDR1 is SGHRS and CDR2 is YFSETQ. This CDR3 contains 15 residues.

The chain links TRBV15 to TRBJ2-1; 9 positions agree with TRBD1. Looked up from germline, CDR1 is LNHNV and CDR2 is YYDKDF (reference sequence). V shed 1 base and J 9 bases; nucleotides not matched to a gene: 13. This CDR3 contains 17 residues. CDR3 nucleotides: TGTGCCACCAGCAGAGCTTACCGGGACAGGGATGGGCCTGAGCAGTTCTTC. Amino acids: CATSRAYRDRDGPEQFF.

This chain links TRBV20-1 with TRBJ2-7; 7 bases align to TRBD1. V was pared by 3 bases and J by 5 bases, with 13 bases of the junction left unmatched. The CDR3 sequence is 15 residues long. CDR1 DFQATT and CDR2 SNEGSKA come from the germline V gene (reference sequence). CDR3 sequence: CSARGEDRVLHEQYF. CDR3 DNA: TGCAGTGCTAGGGGTGAAGACAGGGTCCTCCACGAGCAGTACTTC.

The chain carries TRBV2 and TRBJ1-1; weak D call: TRBD1 (5 bases). The ends were cut back, 3 bases at V and 0 bases at J, with 17 bases in the middle. This CDR3 region has 17 residues. CDR1 and CDR2 (germline): SNHLY, FYNNEI. The CDR3 DNA sequence: TGTGCCAGCAGTGACCTCCCCCGACAGAGCATGAACACTGAAGCTTTCTTT. Translated, it gives CASSDLPRQSMNTEAFF.

The V call is TRBV11-2, the J call TRBJ1-6, with D tentatively TRBD1 (5 bases). Germline V gene sequence: CDR1 SGHAT, CDR2 FQNNGV. The length of the CDR3 is 13 residues. The ends were cut back, 1 base at V and 8 bases at J, with 6 bases in the middle. CDR3 sequence: CASSLVGDSPLHF. In DNA, the CDR3 is TGTGCCAGCAGCTTAGTAGGGGATTCACCCCTCCACTTT.

The chain couples TRBV15 to TRBJ2-4; D unresolved. V lost 8 bases to trimming and J lost 0 bases, with 14 bases between them. CDR1 and CDR2 from the germline V gene are LNHNV and YYDKDF (reference sequence). The CDR3 spans 15 residues. CDR3 loop: CATRRTDLAKNIQYF. The CDR3 coding sequence is TGTGCCACCCGAAGGACGGATCTAGCCAAAAACATTCAGTACTTC.